This TCR beta chain was profiled in a study of CD4 T cells in relation to SARS-CoV-2 and coronaviruses. Study background: After nine to eleven days of antigen culture, PBMC TCR beta CDR3s were sequenced. The negative reference was HIV-1 Nef peptide pool or peptide-free culture. Whole-study findings and limits: Roughly 65% of donors had memory CD4+ clonotypes crossrecognizing SARS-CoV-2 and common cold coronavirus spike. Pre-pandemic and post-infection samples never came from the same donor.

The unexposed donors gave CD4+ T cells in about 2010-2019, prior to COVID-19. CD4+ T cells were isolated from the cells after 10 days of culture. Between the trimmed V and J ends, which lost 8 bases and 2 bases, there was a span of 18 bases. The CDR3 covers 15 residues. CDR1 is LNHDA, CDR2 SQIVND, per germline (reference sequence). About this clone itself: Antigen: not known.

Here immunoSEQ multiplex PCR was the method, and the copy in TCRdb shows in-frame clones only, minus some. Of under 30,000 clones listed, 75% to 80% were seen once; the top ten hold 20%. Sequencing was carried out using CD4+ T cells from PBMCs, cultured in vitro. This clonotype originated in a human donor in good health. The chain joins TRBV19 to TRBJ2-5, with D possibly being TRBD2 (6 bases). This CDR3 is CASPLGGGGQETQYF. The CDR3 coding sequence is TGTGCCAGTCCTCTTGGGGGAGGTGGTCAAGAGACCCAGTACTTC. Using reference TRBV19 and TRBJ2-5 for the parts outside the CDR3, the full variable domain is DGGITQSPKYLFRKEGQNVTLSCEQNLNHDAMYWYRQDPGQGLRLIYYSQIVNDFQKGDIAEGYSVSREKKESFPLTVTSAQKNPTAFYLCASPLGGGGQETQYFGPGTRLLVL.